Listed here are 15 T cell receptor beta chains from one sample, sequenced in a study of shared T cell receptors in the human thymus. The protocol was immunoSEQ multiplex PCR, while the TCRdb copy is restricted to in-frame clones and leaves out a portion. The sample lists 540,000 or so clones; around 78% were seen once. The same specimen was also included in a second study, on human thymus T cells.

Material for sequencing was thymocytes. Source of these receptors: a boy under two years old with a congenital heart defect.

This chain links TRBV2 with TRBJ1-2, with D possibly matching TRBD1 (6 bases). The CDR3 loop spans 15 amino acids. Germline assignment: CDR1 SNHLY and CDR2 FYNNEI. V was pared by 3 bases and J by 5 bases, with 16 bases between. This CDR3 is CASSDFSKTGYGYTF. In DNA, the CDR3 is TGTGCCAGCAGTGATTTCTCCAAAACAGGGTATGGCTACACCTTC.

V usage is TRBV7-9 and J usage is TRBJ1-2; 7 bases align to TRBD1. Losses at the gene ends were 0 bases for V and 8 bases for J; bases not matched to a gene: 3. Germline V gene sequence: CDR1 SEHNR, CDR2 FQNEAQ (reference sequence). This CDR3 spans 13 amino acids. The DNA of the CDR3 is TGTGCCAGCAGCTTAGCCCAGGGGGACGGCTACACCTTC. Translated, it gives CASSLAQGDGYTF.

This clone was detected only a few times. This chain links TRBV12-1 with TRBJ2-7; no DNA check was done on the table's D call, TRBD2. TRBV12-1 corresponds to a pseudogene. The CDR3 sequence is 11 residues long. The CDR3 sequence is CASSLPYEQYF. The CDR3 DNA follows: TGTGCCAGCAGTCTCCCCTACGAGCAGTACTTC.

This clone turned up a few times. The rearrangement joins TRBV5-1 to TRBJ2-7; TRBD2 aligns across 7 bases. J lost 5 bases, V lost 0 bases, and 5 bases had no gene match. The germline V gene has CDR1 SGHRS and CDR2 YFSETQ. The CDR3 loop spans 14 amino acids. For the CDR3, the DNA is TGCGCCAGCAGCTTGGGGGGGAGGGATAACGAGCAGTACTTC. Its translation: CASSLGGRDNEQYF.

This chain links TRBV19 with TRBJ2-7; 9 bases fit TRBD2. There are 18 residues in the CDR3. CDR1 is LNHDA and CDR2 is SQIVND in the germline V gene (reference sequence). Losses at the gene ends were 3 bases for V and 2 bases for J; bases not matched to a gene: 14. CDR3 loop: CASSIRCLAGEVAYEQYF. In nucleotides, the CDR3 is TGTGCCAGTAGTATCCGGTGTTTAGCGGGAGAGGTCGCCTACGAGCAGTACTTC.

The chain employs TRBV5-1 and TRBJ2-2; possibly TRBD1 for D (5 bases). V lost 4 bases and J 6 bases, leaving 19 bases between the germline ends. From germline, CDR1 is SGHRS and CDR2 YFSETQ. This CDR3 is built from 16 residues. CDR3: CASSQPLQGIAGELFF. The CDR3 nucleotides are TGCGCCAGCAGCCAGCCCTTGCAGGGCATTGCCGGGGAGCTGTTTTTT.

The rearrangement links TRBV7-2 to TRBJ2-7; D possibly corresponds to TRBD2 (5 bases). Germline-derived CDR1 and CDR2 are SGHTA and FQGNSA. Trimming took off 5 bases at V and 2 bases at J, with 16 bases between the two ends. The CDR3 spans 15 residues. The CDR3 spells CASSAEGTVPYEQYF. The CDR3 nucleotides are TGTGCCAGCAGCGCCGAGGGAACAGTCCCCTACGAGCAGTACTTC.

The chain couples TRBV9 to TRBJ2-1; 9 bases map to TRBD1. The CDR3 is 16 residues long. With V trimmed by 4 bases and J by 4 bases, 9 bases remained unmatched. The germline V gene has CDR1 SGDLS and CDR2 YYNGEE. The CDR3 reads CASSRIQGAGYNEQFF. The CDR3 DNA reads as TGTGCCAGCAGCCGTATACAGGGGGCAGGATACAATGAGCAGTTCTTC.

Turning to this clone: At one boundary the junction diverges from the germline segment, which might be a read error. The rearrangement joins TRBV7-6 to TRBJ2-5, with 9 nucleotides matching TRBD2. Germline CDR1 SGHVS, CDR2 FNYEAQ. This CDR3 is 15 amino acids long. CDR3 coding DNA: TGTGCCAACAGCTTAGGGCGGGAGGGGGGAGAGACCCAGTACTTC. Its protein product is CANSLGREGGETQYF.

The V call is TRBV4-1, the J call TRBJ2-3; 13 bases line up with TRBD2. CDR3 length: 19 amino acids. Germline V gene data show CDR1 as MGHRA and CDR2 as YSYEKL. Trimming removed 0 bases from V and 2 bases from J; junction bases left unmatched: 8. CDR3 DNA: TGCGCCAGCAGCCAAGAGACTAGCGGGAGGAGGGGGCCCACAGATACGCAGTATTTT. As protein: CASSQETSGRRGPTDTQYF.

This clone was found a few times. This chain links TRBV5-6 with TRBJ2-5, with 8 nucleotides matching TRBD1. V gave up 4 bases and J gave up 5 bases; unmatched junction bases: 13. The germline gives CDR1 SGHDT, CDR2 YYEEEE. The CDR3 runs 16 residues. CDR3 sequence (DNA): TGTGCCAGCAGCCTCTACCGGGACAGGAAAGGGGAGACCCAGTACTTC. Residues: CASSLYRDRKGETQYF.

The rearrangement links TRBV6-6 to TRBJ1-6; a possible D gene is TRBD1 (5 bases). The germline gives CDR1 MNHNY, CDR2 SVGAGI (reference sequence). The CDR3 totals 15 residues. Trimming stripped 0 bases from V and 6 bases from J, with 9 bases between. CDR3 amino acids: CASSYSTAPNSPLHF. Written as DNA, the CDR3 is TGTGCCAGCAGTTACTCGACAGCTCCTAATTCACCCCTCCACTTT.

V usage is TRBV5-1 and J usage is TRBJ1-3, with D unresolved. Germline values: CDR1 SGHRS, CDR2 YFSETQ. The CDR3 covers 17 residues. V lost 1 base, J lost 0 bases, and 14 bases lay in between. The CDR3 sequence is CASSLRPEVSSGNTIYF. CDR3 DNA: TGCGCCAGCAGCTTGCGGCCGGAGGTCAGCTCTGGAAACACCATATATTTT.

The CDR3 DNA is TGTGCCAGTCACCACGCACAGGGGAAGTTAACAGATACGCAGTATTTT. Protein: CASHHAQGKLTDTQYF. The chain is built from TRBV7-6 and TRBJ2-3; TRBD1 agrees at 7 bases. Germline values: CDR1 SGHVS, CDR2 FNYEAQ. The CDR3 is 16 residues long. V dropped 9 bases and J dropped 3; count of bases not matched to a gene: 15.

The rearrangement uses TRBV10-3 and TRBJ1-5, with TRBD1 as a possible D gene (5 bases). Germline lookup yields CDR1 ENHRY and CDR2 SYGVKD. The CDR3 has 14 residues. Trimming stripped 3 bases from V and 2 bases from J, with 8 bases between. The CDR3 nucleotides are TGTGCCATCAGTGACAGGGAGGGCAATCAGCCCCAGCATTTT. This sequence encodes CAISDREGNQPQHF.